Below, 2 T cell receptor beta chains from the same sample are listed, as sequenced in a study of T-cell reconstitution after alpha-beta-depleted transplantation in children. Preparation of the TCRbeta library involved a method that used unique molecular identifiers. MiXCR was run by TCRdb on the PCR reads, yielding one entry per CDR3 protein. The sample yields about 580,000 distinct CDR3 sequences, around 23% seen once. The sequences come from PBMCs, mostly from graft donor cells, collected 360 days after TCRalphabeta/CD19-depleted stem cell transplant. These TCRs come from a boy in the first two years of life who had a stem cell transplant for acute myeloid leukemia, so the T cells may come from the graft donor.

The chain uses TRBV10-2 and TRBJ2-5; D not resolved. The V end lost 6 bases, the J end lost 1 base, and 15 bases lay between the germline ends. Germline V gene sequence: CDR1 WSHSY, CDR2 SAAADI. The CDR3 consists of 15 residues. Here the CDR3 reads CASSAKDRIQETQYF. The CDR3 DNA reads as TGCGCCAGCAGCGCAAAGGATCGGATCCAAGAGACCCAGTACTTC.

The CDR3 bases are TGTGCCAGCAGCTTTCCGGGGACAGGGGGCATTAGCTATGGCTACACCTTC. Its protein product is CASSFPGTGGISYGYTF. V and J are TRBV7-9 and TRBJ1-2; TRBD1 aligns across 12 bases. Per the germline V gene, CDR1 is SEHNR and CDR2 is FQNEAQ (reference sequence). V gave up 3 bases and J gave up 4 bases; unmatched junction bases: 9. CDR3 length: 17 amino acids.